One and the same sample provided the 32 T cell receptor beta chains below, sequenced in a study of blood T cell repertoires in COVID-19. Produced via immunoSEQ multiplex PCR; TCRdb's table is partial and in-frame only. This table holds roughly 74,000 clones, 88% found once. Sequenced sample: peripheral blood. These receptors all stem from an elderly woman with active or convalescent COVID-19.

To note about this clone: The same CDR3 can be traced to other DNA sequences in this sample. The chain is built from TRBV5-1 and TRBJ1-1; a possible D gene is TRBD1 (5 bases). Germline V gene lookup returns CDR1 SGHRS and CDR2 YFSETQ. CDR3 size: 14 residues. V was shortened by 0 bases and J by 4 bases, with 10 bases between the two germline ends. Here the CDR3 reads CASSLGGAGTEAFF. Here the CDR3 DNA reads TGCGCCAGCAGCTTGGGTGGGGCCGGCACTGAAGCTTTCTTT.

The V call is TRBV6-2 or TRBV6-3, the J call TRBJ1-1; TRBD1 agrees at 7 bases. This CDR3 comprises 13 residues. Germline CDR1 and CDR2: MNHEY and SVGEGT. V was pared by 5 bases and J by 3 bases, with 3 bases of the junction left unmatched. The CDR3 loop reads CASSTQGYTEAFF. The CDR3 bases are TGTGCCAGCAGTACACAGGGGTACACTGAAGCTTTCTTT.

The chain employs TRBV7-8 and TRBJ2-3, with D perhaps matching TRBD2 (6 bases). Germline V gene sequence: CDR1 SGHVS, CDR2 FQNEAQ. The V gene lost 2 bases and the J gene lost 3 bases, with 21 bases spanning the gap. The CDR3 covers 18 residues. The CDR3, as DNA: TGTGCCAGCAGCTTAACCGGGCCCCCGGCAGGAGGGACAGATACGCAGTATTTT. Translation: CASSLTGPPAGGTDTQYF.

The chain joins TRBV2 to TRBJ2-3; 8 bases map to TRBD2. CDR3 length: 14 residues. Germline assignment: CDR1 SNHLY and CDR2 FYNNEI. Trimming took 7 bases from V and 3 from J; bases not matched to a gene: 6. In DNA, the CDR3 is TGTGCCAGCAAGACGGGGGGGCCAACAGATACGCAGTATTTT. Amino acids: CASKTGGPTDTQYF.

This clone has a handful of counts. The chain employs TRBV5-1 and TRBJ2-5; D might be TRBD1 (6 bases). Trimming pared 5 bases from V and 1 base from J, leaving 6 bases between. The germline V gene has CDR1 SGHRS and CDR2 YFSETQ. This CDR3 region has 12 residues. CDR3 bases: TGCGCCAGCAGGGACAGCCAAGAGACCCAGTACTTC. It translates to CASRDSQETQYF.

CDR3 region: CASSHPSSPYEQYF. CDR3 coding DNA: TGCGCCAGCAGCCACCCGTCTAGTCCTTACGAGCAGTACTTC. The V and J genes are TRBV4-1 and TRBJ2-7; D is undetermined. Germline V gene lookup returns CDR1 MGHRA and CDR2 YSYEKL. The germline V and J ends were trimmed by 3 bases and 4 bases, with 13 bases remaining between them. The CDR3 spans 14 residues.

This clone appeared once. The rearrangement joins TRBV5-1 to TRBJ1-3; 8 nucleotides match TRBD1. Germline lookup yields CDR1 SGHRS and CDR2 YFSETQ. There are 14 residues in the CDR3. J was trimmed by 3 bases and V by 4 bases; bases with no gene match: 3. CDR3 protein: CASSPTGDGNTIYF. The CDR3 DNA follows: TGCGCCAGCAGCCCGACAGGGGATGGAAACACCATATATTTT.

This rearrangement joins TRBV4-1 to TRBJ2-5, with D tentatively TRBD2 (6 bases). The CDR3 consists of 13 residues. Trimming stripped 4 bases from V and 3 bases from J, with 9 bases between. Germline assignment: CDR1 MGHRA and CDR2 YSYEKL. The CDR3 here is CASSRWGEETQYF. CDR3 bases: TGCGCCAGCAGCCGTTGGGGGGAAGAGACCCAGTACTTC.

V gene TRBV19 combines with J gene TRBJ2-2; D not resolved. CDR1 and CDR2 from the germline V gene are LNHDA and SQIVND (reference sequence). Trimming stripped 3 bases from V and 1 base from J, with 9 bases between. This CDR3 region has 15 residues. The CDR3 bases are TGTGCCAGTAGTATCTGGCTGGTGAACACCGGGGAGCTGTTTTTT. This codes for CASSIWLVNTGELFF.

The J gene is TRBJ1-2, the V gene TRBV6-5, with a possible D match to TRBD1 (6 bases). The CDR3 sequence is 14 residues long. Germline V gene lookup returns CDR1 MNHEY and CDR2 SVGAGI. V lost 6 bases and J lost 3, with 14 bases in between. The CDR3 nucleotides are TGTGCCAGCAGGCTTCGAGGGGGACACTATGGCTACACCTTC. It specifies CASRLRGGHYGYTF.

The rearrangement links TRBV2 to TRBJ1-1; 9 positions match TRBD1. Germline trimming cut 6 bases from V and 2 bases from J; bases unmatched to any gene: 4. Germline values: CDR1 SNHLY, CDR2 FYNNEI. This CDR3 has 14 residues. The DNA of the CDR3 is TGTGCCAGCAGGACGGGACAGGGCAACACTGAAGCTTTCTTT. This encodes CASRTGQGNTEAFF.

This clone appeared a few times. The rearrangement links TRBV3-1 (or the pseudogene TRBV3-2) to TRBJ1-5; D remains unclear. The germline gives CDR1 LGHDT, CDR2 YNNKEL (reference sequence). V gave up 4 bases and J gave up 13 bases, with 17 bases separating them. This CDR3 has 13 amino acids. This chain's CDR3 is CASSLARGGWQHF. CDR3 DNA sequence: TGTGCCAGCAGCCTGGCCCGGGGAGGGTGGCAGCATTTT.

This chain joins TRBV29-1 and TRBJ2-1; 10 nucleotides match TRBD1. Trimming at V came to 7 bases and at J to 3 bases, leaving 6 bases not matched to a gene. Germline assignment: CDR1 SQVTM and CDR2 ANQGSEA. This CDR3 spans 14 amino acids. CDR3 nucleotide sequence: TGCAGCGCCGGACAGGGGGGGAACTACAATGAGCAGTTCTTC. Its protein is CSAGQGGNYNEQFF.

The chain has TRBV6-2 or TRBV6-3 and TRBJ2-1; 9 positions agree with TRBD2. The CDR3 covers 16 residues. With V trimmed by 4 bases and J by 4 bases, 8 bases remained unmatched. The germline gives CDR1 MNHEY, CDR2 SVGEGT. The CDR3 DNA reads TGTGCCAGCAGTTCCCCCGGCGGGGGGGAGTACAATGAGCAGTTCTTC. Translating it yields CASSSPGGGEYNEQFF.

The V and J genes are TRBV19 and TRBJ1-1; the D is unclear. This CDR3 has 15 amino acids. The germline V and J ends were trimmed by 5 bases and 3 bases, with 16 bases remaining between them. Germline V gene data show CDR1 as LNHDA and CDR2 as SQIVND (reference sequence). The CDR3: CASSSRGPEDTEAFF. The CDR3, as DNA: TGTGCCAGTAGTTCTCGAGGCCCGGAGGACACTGAAGCTTTCTTT.

This rearrangement joins TRBV5-5 to TRBJ1-5, with a weak D call TRBD1 (6 bases). The V gene's germline CDR1 is SGHKS and CDR2 YYEKEE (reference sequence). This CDR3 is built from 16 residues. Trimming took off 2 bases at V and 0 bases at J, with 12 bases between the two ends. The chain's CDR3 is CASSLEQGYSNQPQHF. The CDR3 coding sequence is TGTGCCAGCAGCTTAGAACAGGGTTATAGCAATCAGCCCCAGCATTTT.

The chain recombines TRBV3-1 (or the pseudogene TRBV3-2) with TRBJ1-3; the match to TRBD1 covers 8 bases. This CDR3 spans 17 amino acids. Germline V lookup: CDR1 LGHDT, CDR2 YNNKEL (reference sequence). V lost 4 bases to trimming and J lost 3 bases; unmatched junction nucleotides: 11. DNA of the CDR3: TGTGCCAGCAGCCCCCGAACGACAGGGGTTGGTGGAAACACCATATATTTT. Its protein product is CASSPRTTGVGGNTIYF.

CDR3 sequence (DNA): TGTGCCAGCAGTTACTCGGGGGGAGTGGGGCGTGAGCAGTTCTTC. Encoded protein: CASSYSGGVGREQFF. The chain combines TRBV6-5 with TRBJ2-1; weak D call: TRBD2 (6 bases). This CDR3 is built from 15 residues. Trimming shortened V by 0 bases and J by 9 bases, and 15 bases separated the two germline ends. Germline CDR1 is MNHEY and CDR2 is SVGAGI.

The J gene is TRBJ2-3, the V gene TRBV6-5, with a tentative D call TRBD1 (6 bases). Trimming took off 6 bases at V and 0 bases at J, with 13 bases between the two ends. The CDR3 runs 15 residues. CDR1 is MNHEY, CDR2 SVGAGI, per germline. The CDR3 DNA follows: TGTGCCAGCAGAGACACAGGGAAAAGCACAGATACGCAGTATTTT. Its translation is CASRDTGKSTDTQYF.

The gene calls are TRBV2 and TRBJ1-1, with D perhaps matching TRBD1 (5 bases). The V and J ends lost 10 bases and 7 bases respectively, with 19 bases between them. In germline, CDR1 is SNHLY, CDR2 FYNNEI. The CDR3 sequence is 13 residues long. CDR3 residues: CATRKGSISEAFF. The DNA of the CDR3 is TGTGCCACCCGCAAGGGGTCGATTAGTGAAGCTTTCTTT.

The chain couples TRBV7-9 to TRBJ1-1; tentatively, D is TRBD1 (5 bases). CDR1 and CDR2 from the germline V gene are SEHNR and FQNEAQ (reference sequence). V shed 5 bases and J shed 1 base, with 11 bases lying between them. This CDR3 spans 14 amino acids. This CDR3 is CASSPLTENTEAFF. CDR3 nucleotides: TGTGCCAGCAGCCCGCTGACAGAGAACACTGAAGCTTTCTTT.

A few counts support this clone. CDR3 region: CAIKPVAGGLASYNEQFF. CDR3 DNA sequence: TGTGCCATCAAACCGGTTGCGGGGGGCCTGGCTTCCTACAATGAGCAGTTCTTC. The V call is TRBV10-3, the J call TRBJ2-1; 8 nucleotides match TRBD2. The V gene end was trimmed by 7 bases and the J gene end by 1 base; junction bases not matched to a gene: 15. The germline gives CDR1 ENHRY, CDR2 SYGVKD. This CDR3 has 18 residues.

The chain has TRBV24-1 and TRBJ1-1; D is ambiguous. Germline assignment: CDR1 KGHDR and CDR2 SFDVKD. Trimming took 7 bases from V and 1 from J, leaving 9 bases between them. The CDR3 is 13 residues long. CDR3 in amino acids: CATRNEGNTEAFF. In nucleotides, the CDR3 is TGTGCCACCAGAAACGAGGGGAACACTGAAGCTTTCTTT.

The genes are TRBV5-1 and TRBJ1-6, with a weak D call TRBD1 (6 bases). Trimming pared 4 bases from V and 0 bases from J, leaving 14 bases between. The CDR3 contains 17 residues. Per the germline V gene, CDR1 is SGHRS and CDR2 is YFSETQ. CDR3 nucleotide sequence: TGCGCCAGCAGCGAGGACAGCCCGAGCTCCTATAATTCACCCCTCCACTTT. It yields the protein CASSEDSPSSYNSPLHF.

The CDR3 region has the DNA TGTGCCAGCAGCTACGGACAGGGATGGGGGGCGGCTTGGGTTTTCTTT. Translated: CASSYGQGWGAAWVFF. The gene calls are TRBV11-3 and TRBJ1-1; 8 bases line up with TRBD1. CDR3 length equals 16 residues. Trimming cost V 4 bases and J 13 bases; bases outside gene matches: 20. Germline V lookup: CDR1 SGHNT, CDR2 YENEEA.

The V call is TRBV29-1, the J call TRBJ1-2; 10 bases fit TRBD1. Trimming cost V 6 bases and J 4 bases; bases outside gene matches: 2. The V gene's germline CDR1 is SQVTM and CDR2 ANQGSEA. The length of the CDR3 is 12 residues. The CDR3 sequence: CSVDRGGYGYTF. The CDR3 nucleotides read TGCAGCGTGGACAGGGGGGGCTATGGCTACACCTTC.

The V and J genes are TRBV7-9 and TRBJ2-7; TRBD1 matches 9 bases. The CDR3 is 15 residues long. Germline-derived CDR1 and CDR2 are SEHNR and FQNEAQ (reference sequence). J lost 5 bases, V lost 4 bases, and 9 bases had no gene match. CDR3 DNA: TGTGCCAGCAGCTATACAGGGGGCCAAAGCCACGAGCAGTACTTC. Translating gives CASSYTGGQSHEQYF.

The V gene is TRBV19, the J gene TRBJ2-1, with D possibly being TRBD2 (6 bases). The ends were cut back, 3 bases at V and 6 bases at J, with 24 bases in the middle. Germline-derived CDR1 and CDR2 are LNHDA and SQIVND (reference sequence). This CDR3 has 18 amino acids. The CDR3 DNA reads TGTGCCAGTAGTATCGGTAACTTCTTGGCGGGGAACCCCAATGAGCAGTTCTTC. It specifies CASSIGNFLAGNPNEQFF.

V and J are TRBV4-1 and TRBJ1-1; D uncertain. V gave up 5 bases and J gave up 0 bases, with 10 bases separating them. Germline-derived CDR1 and CDR2 are MGHRA and YSYEKL. The CDR3 covers 14 residues. CDR3 sequence reads: CASSFPGMNTEAFF. The DNA of the CDR3 is TGCGCCAGCAGCTTCCCGGGAATGAACACTGAAGCTTTCTTT.

The genes are TRBV19 and TRBJ2-2; the match to TRBD2 covers 11 bases. The CDR3 is made up of 17 amino acids. The germline V gene has CDR1 LNHDA and CDR2 SQIVND (reference sequence). The junction had 3 bases not matched to a gene; V was cut back by 3 bases and J by 0 bases. In DNA form, the CDR3 reads TGTGCCAGTAGTATCCTAGCGGGGGGTACGAACACCGGGGAGCTGTTTTTT. Amino acids: CASSILAGGTNTGELFF.

The J gene is TRBJ1-1, the V gene TRBV27; 9 positions match TRBD1. The ends lost 0 bases at V and 2 bases at J; junction bases unmatched: 19. The CDR3 is made up of 21 amino acids. The germline V gene encodes CDR1 MNHEY and CDR2 SMNVEV (reference sequence). DNA for the CDR3: TGTGCCAGCAGTTTATCTGGACAGGGGCCCGTCTCTCGATTCAGAAACACTGAAGCTTTCTTT. Amino acid sequence: CASSLSGQGPVSRFRNTEAFF.

The V call is TRBV9, the J call TRBJ2-5; perhaps TRBD2 as D (6 bases). The V and J ends lost 0 bases and 5 bases respectively, with 14 bases between them. This CDR3 is 15 amino acids long. Germline V lookup: CDR1 SGDLS, CDR2 YYNGEE. The CDR3 here is CASSVGGEVRETQYF. The CDR3 region has the DNA TGTGCCAGCAGCGTAGGGGGGGAGGTTCGGGAGACCCAGTACTTC.